The present T cell receptor beta chain was sequenced within a study of graft-versus-host responses after intestinal transplantation. Note on this clone: The antigen is undetermined.

Here immunoSEQ multiplex PCR was the method, and the copy in TCRdb shows in-frame clones only, minus some. The sample lists more than 65,000 clones, about 80% occurring once. Germline V gene data show CDR1 as SGHDT and CDR2 as YYEEEE. The CDR3 runs 13 residues. V lost 4 bases, J lost 3 bases, and 9 bases lay in between. The chain couples TRBV5-6 to TRBJ2-3, with D uncertain. Specimen: unstimulated CD4+ T cells sorted from spleen or lymph node cells, collected before transplant. The receptor was derived from a human donor who was the organ donor for an intestinal transplant. DNA for the CDR3: TGTGCCAGCAGCACCCGACTTACAGATACGCAGTATTTT. It encodes CASSTRLTDTQYF.